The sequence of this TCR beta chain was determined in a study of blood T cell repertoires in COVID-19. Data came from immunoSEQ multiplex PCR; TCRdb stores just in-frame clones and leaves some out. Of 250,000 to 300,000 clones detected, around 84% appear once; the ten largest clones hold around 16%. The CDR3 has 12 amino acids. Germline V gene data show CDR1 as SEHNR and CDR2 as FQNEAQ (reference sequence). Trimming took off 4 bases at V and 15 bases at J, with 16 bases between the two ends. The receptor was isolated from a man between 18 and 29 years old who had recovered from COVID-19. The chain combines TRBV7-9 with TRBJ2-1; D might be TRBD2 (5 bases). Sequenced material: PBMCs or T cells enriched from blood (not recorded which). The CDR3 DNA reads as TGTGCCAGCAGCTCCACCCTAGGTCGGGGGTTCTTC. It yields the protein CASSSTLGRGFF.